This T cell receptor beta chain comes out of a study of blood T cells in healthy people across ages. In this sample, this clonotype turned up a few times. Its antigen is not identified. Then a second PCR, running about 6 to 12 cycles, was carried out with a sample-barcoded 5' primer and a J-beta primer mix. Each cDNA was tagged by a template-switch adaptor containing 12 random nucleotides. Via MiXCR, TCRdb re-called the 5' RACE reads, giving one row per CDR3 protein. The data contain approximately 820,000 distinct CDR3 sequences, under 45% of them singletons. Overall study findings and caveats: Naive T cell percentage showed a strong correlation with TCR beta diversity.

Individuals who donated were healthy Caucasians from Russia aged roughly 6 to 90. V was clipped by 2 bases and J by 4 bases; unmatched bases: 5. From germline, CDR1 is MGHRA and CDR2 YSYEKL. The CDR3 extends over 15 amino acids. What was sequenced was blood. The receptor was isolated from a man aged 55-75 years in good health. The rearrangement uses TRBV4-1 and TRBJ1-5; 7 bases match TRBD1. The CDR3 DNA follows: TGCGCCAGCAGCCAACGCTCGGGACAGAATCAGCCCCAGCATTTT. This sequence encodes CASSQRSGQNQPQHF.